These T cell receptor beta chains were read from a single sample in a study of cytomegalovirus exposure and HLA in healthy donors. Method: immunoSEQ multiplex PCR; TCRdb's copy keeps in-frame clones and lacks some. The data contain around 190,000 clones, about 80% of them seen just once; the ten biggest clones take up around 0.99%. The specimen sequenced was PBMCs. These receptor sequences come from a woman aged 40 to 50 in good health and CMV-seronegative. CDR3s include the opening cysteine and the closing phenylalanine or tryptophan. The order of the fields is D gene, J gene, V gene, clone size, CDR3 DNA, CDR3 protein. The D gene is left open where the match is weak. Rows may omit the clone size; those that give it use once, few, many or a size class.

>-|TRBJ2-1|TRBV7-2|once
TGTGCCAGCAGCTTAGCGCTATCGGATGAGCAGTTCTTC
CASSLALSDEQFF
>TRBD1|TRBJ2-6|TRBV11-3|-
TGTGCCAGCAGCGCCAACAGGGGCACTGGGGCCAACGTCCTGACTTTC
CASSANRGTGANVLTF
>TRBD1|TRBJ1-3|TRBV5-1|-
TGCGCCAGCAGCTTGGGACAGGGGGCAGGAAACACCATATATTTT
CASSLGQGAGNTIYF
>-|TRBJ1-2|TRBV7-9|-
TGTGCCAGCAGCCTTGATAAGACAGCTGCCTCGCTCACCTTC
CASSLDKTAASLTF
>TRBD1|TRBJ1-2|TRBV25-1|-
TGTGCCAGCAGTTTCCATGGAGGGACAGGGGCTGGCTACACCTTC
CASSFHGGTGAGYTF
>-|TRBJ2-5|TRBV21-1|-
TGTGCCAGCAGCGGGCCCCCCAGGCGGGATAATAGAGAGACCCAGTACTTC
CASSGPPRRDNRETQYF
>TRBD2|TRBJ2-2|TRBV19|-
TGTGCCAGTGCCCAGAGCGGGAGGGCCACCGGGGAGCTGTTTTTT
CASAQSGRATGELFF
>TRBD2|TRBJ2-5|TRBV6-4|-
TGTGCCAGCAGCGGAAAGACTAGCGGGAGGGCGGAGACCCAGTACTTC
CASSGKTSGRAETQYF
>TRBD1|TRBJ1-4|TRBV25-1|-
TGTGCCAGCAGGAGGGGACAGGGAAACGAAAAACTGTTTTTT
CASRRGQGNEKLFF
>-|TRBJ1-5|TRBV19|-
TGTGCCAGCTCGCCCTTACAGGATCAGCCCCAGCATTTT
CASSPLQDQPQHF
>-|TRBJ2-5|TRBV25-1|few
TGTGCCAGCAGTGATCCGGGGGTCGAGACCCAGTACTTC
CASSDPGVETQYF
>-|TRBJ2-7|TRBV7-3|-
TGTGCCAGCAGCTTAATAGCGGTTTCCGAGCAGTACTTC
CASSLIAVSEQYF
>-|TRBJ2-5|TRBV10-3|-
TGTGCCATCAGGGGCCCCGAGGGAGAGACCCAGTACTTC
CAIRGPEGETQYF
>-|TRBJ1-4|TRBV10-3|few
TGTGCCATCAGTGAGTCCACAGGATTCAATGAAAAACTGTTTTTT
CAISESTGFNEKLFF
>TRBD2|TRBJ2-1|TRBV4-2|-
TGTGCCAGCAGCCCGGGACTAGCGGGAGGACGGTACAATGAGCAGTTCTTC
CASSPGLAGGRYNEQFF
>-|TRBJ2-5|TRBV6-5|-
TGTGCCAGCAGTTACACCCCAGTAGAGACCCAGTACTTC
CASSYTPVETQYF